The present TCR beta chain was sequenced within a study of blood T cell repertoires in COVID-19. Whole-study context: COVID-19 samples, acute and convalescent, were from the United States, Italy and Spain.

The germline V and J ends were trimmed by 4 bases and 2 bases, with 13 bases remaining between them. This CDR3 contains 15 residues. The germline CDR1 and CDR2 sequences are LNHDA and SQIVND (reference sequence). Sequencing was performed with immunoSEQ multiplex PCR; in TCRdb, only in-frame clones are kept and a portion is missing. This sample carries 150,000 or so clones, 75% to 90% of them seen once, and the ten largest clones take roughly 13%. The sequenced material came from PBMCs or T cells enriched from blood (not recorded which). The sequence derives from a woman aged 60-75 years who had recovered from COVID-19. The V gene is TRBV19, the J gene TRBJ2-3; possible D gene TRBD2, 5 bases. The CDR3 sequence is CASSRMLAFTDTQYF. For the CDR3, the DNA is TGTGCCAGTAGTAGAATGCTAGCCTTCACAGATACGCAGTATTTT.